A selection of T cell receptor beta chains follows, all from one sample in a study of blood T cell repertoires in COVID-19. Clones were sequenced by immunoSEQ multiplex PCR, and TCRdb holds only the in-frame ones, with some missing. The sample comprises approximately 58,000 clones, 90% to 95% of which are singletons, and over 3% rests with the top ten. Sequences were obtained from peripheral blood. The receptor set was obtained from a human donor in a cohort sampled during active COVID-19. Both conserved end residues are part of each CDR3. The D gene is left open where the match is weak. Size values are once, few and many counts, or a class for expanded clones, and some rows have none.

D	size	V	J	DNA	CDR3
-	-	TRBV7-2	TRBJ1-6	TGTGCCAGCAGCTTAAGTTCGAGGTCACCCCTCCACTTT	CASSLSSRSPLHF
TRBD1	-	TRBV10-3	TRBJ1-6	TGTGCCATCAGTGAGGGGGACAGGGGACTTGCTAATTCACCCCTCCACTTT	CAISEGDRGLANSPLHF
-	-	TRBV2	TRBJ2-2	TGTGCCAGCAGTGTGGTGAGGATCGGGGAGCTGTTTTTT	CASSVVRIGELFF
TRBD1	-	TRBV6-6	TRBJ2-7	TGTGCCAGCAGCTCGGCCGAGGGGGCTCCATCCTACGAGCAGTACTTC	CASSSAEGAPSYEQYF
-	-	TRBV9	TRBJ1-1	TGTGCCAGCAGCCTGGCCCCCGAGGCCACTGAAGCTTTCTTT	CASSLAPEATEAFF
-	-	TRBV2	TRBJ1-3	TGTGCCAGCCAATCAGGGGTAGATGGAAACACCATATATTTT	CASQSGVDGNTIYF
-	-	TRBV24-1	TRBJ2-1	TGTGCCACGGGGGGTTACAATGAGCAGTTCTTC	CATGGYNEQFF
-	-	TRBV19	TRBJ2-1	TGTGCCAGTGCCACCGGCCGCGGTACATACAATGAGCAGTTCTTC	CASATGRGTYNEQFF
TRBD1	-	TRBV28	TRBJ2-5	TGTGCCAGCAGTCTCCAGGGGGTCGGGGAGACCCAGTACTTC	CASSLQGVGETQYF
TRBD1	-	TRBV7-2	TRBJ1-5	TGTGCCAGCAGCCTGGACAGGGTAAATCAGCCCCAGCATTTT	CASSLDRVNQPQHF
-	-	TRBV5-3	TRBJ1-5	TGTGCCAGAAGCTCAGACTATAGCCATCAGCCCCAGCATTTT	CARSSDYSHQPQHF
-	-	TRBV11-3	TRBJ2-2	TGTGCCAGCAGCTTAGAACCCGGTTTCGGGGAGCTGTTTTTT	CASSLEPGFGELFF
-	-	TRBV5-1	TRBJ1-2	TGCGCCAGCAGCTTGGACGGACTAGCTAACTATGGCTACACCTTC	CASSLDGLANYGYTF
-	-	TRBV13	TRBJ1-1	TGTGCCAGCAGCTACACGCCCATTCACATCTTT	CASSYTPIHIF
-	-	TRBV7-3	TRBJ2-1	TGTGCCAGCAGCTTCGAGGGGGACAATGAGCAGTTCTTC	CASSFEGDNEQFF
-	-	TRBV9	TRBJ1-1	TGTGCCAGCAGCGTAGAGATGGGGGGGACTGAAGCTTTCTTT	CASSVEMGGTEAFF
-	-	TRBV23-1	TRBJ2-1	TGCGCCAGCAGTCAATCGAGGGTGATTCCGGGCCTGGCGAGGAATGAGCAGTTCTTC	CASSQSRVIPGLARNEQFF
-	-	TRBV25-1	TRBJ1-3	TGTGCCAGCAGTGAATATGGAAGTGGCAGGGGAAACACCATATATTTT	CASSEYGSGRGNTIYF
-	-	TRBV2	TRBJ2-7	TGTGCCAGCAGTGACCGGGTCTACGAGCAGTACTTC	CASSDRVYEQYF
-	-	TRBV7-9	TRBJ2-5	TGTGCCAGCACGGCAGGGGAGACCCAGTACTTC	CASTAGETQYF
-	-	TRBV5-5	TRBJ2-2	TGTGCCAGCAGCTTCACATTTGCCGGGGAGCTGTTTTTT	CASSFTFAGELFF
TRBD1	-	TRBV29-1	TRBJ1-1	TGCAGCGTTCAGGGGGCCGCTGAAGCTTTCTTT	CSVQGAAEAFF
TRBD1	-	TRBV6-2/TRBV6-3	TRBJ1-4	TGTGCCAGCAGTCAGGACAGGGGAGGGGAAAAACTGTTTTTT	CASSQDRGGEKLFF
-	-	TRBV7-2	TRBJ2-3	TGTGCCAGCAGCCTATTCATCACTAGCAGTTTTTTGGATACGCAGTATTTT	CASSLFITSSFLDTQYF
-	once	TRBV2	TRBJ2-3	TGTGCCAGCAGTATCCGACAGCTCACAGATACGCAGTATTTT	CASSIRQLTDTQYF
TRBD2	once	TRBV7-2	TRBJ2-2	TGTGCCAGCAGCTTAGTATTTTCCAGCGGGAGCACCGGGGAGCTGTTTTTT	CASSLVFSSGSTGELFF
-	-	TRBV19	TRBJ1-2	TGTGCCAGTAGTATACATGGCATTAACTATGGCTACACCTTC	CASSIHGINYGYTF
TRBD2	-	TRBV9	TRBJ2-1	TGTGCCAGCAGCCCCACCGGGACTAGTTATGAGCAGTTCTTC	CASSPTGTSYEQFF
TRBD2	-	TRBV6-1	TRBJ2-1	TGTGCCAGCAGTGAAACCTTGTCGGGACTAGCGGGAGGTAACAATGAGCAGTTCTTC	CASSETLSGLAGGNNEQFF
TRBD2	-	TRBV7-8	TRBJ2-4	TGTGCCAGCAGCCACCCTAGCGGGGGCGAAAACATTCAGTACTTC	CASSHPSGGENIQYF
-	-	TRBV4-3	TRBJ2-3	TGCGCCAGCAGCCAAGATCGGGGGGATACGCAGTATTTT	CASSQDRGDTQYF
TRBD1	-	TRBV28	TRBJ2-2	TGTGCCAGCACCAAGGGGACAGGAAGGTACGGGGAGCTGTTTTTT	CASTKGTGRYGELFF
TRBD2	-	TRBV15	TRBJ2-1	TGTGCCACCAGCAGAGGAGCGGGGGACAATGAGCAGTTCTTC	CATSRGAGDNEQFF
TRBD1	-	TRBV9	TRBJ1-1	TGTGCCAGCAGCCGCGACAGGGAAGGAACTGAAGCTTTCTTT	CASSRDREGTEAFF
TRBD1	-	TRBV18	TRBJ1-3	TGTGCCAGCTCACCACGCGCCCCTATAAACAGGGGCTCTGACTCTGGAAACACCATATATTTT	CASSPRAPINRGSDSGNTIYF
-	-	TRBV5-1	TRBJ1-3	TGCGCCAGCAGCTCCTTTGGAGGGGACGGAAACACCATATATTTT	CASSSFGGDGNTIYF
TRBD2	-	TRBV7-3	TRBJ2-3	TGTGCCAGCAGCTTAGGTAGCGGGAGTGCAGATACGCAGTATTTT	CASSLGSGSADTQYF
TRBD2	-	TRBV10-3	TRBJ2-3	TGTGCCATCAGTGAGCCGGGACTAGTAGAGGATACGCAGTATTTT	CAISEPGLVEDTQYF
-	-	TRBV7-2	TRBJ1-4	TGTGCCAGCTCACAACAGGAAGGGGTTTATGAAAAACTGTTTTTT	CASSQQEGVYEKLFF
TRBD1	-	TRBV7-9	TRBJ2-5	TGTGCCAGCAGCTTAGAGCTTGTGGCAGGGGGGACCCAGTACTTC	CASSLELVAGGTQYF
TRBD1	-	TRBV9	TRBJ1-3	TGTGCCAGCAGCGCTGAGACAGGGGTTGGAAACACCATATATTTT	CASSAETGVGNTIYF
-	-	TRBV4-3	TRBJ1-1	TGCGCCAGCAGCCCGCGGCGAGGGTATTTTACTGAAGCTTTCTTT	CASSPRRGYFTEAFF
-	-	TRBV30	TRBJ2-6	TGTGCCTGGAGATTCGGACAGCCGGGGGCCAACGTCCTGACTTTC	CAWRFGQPGANVLTF
-	few	TRBV7-2	TRBJ2-1	TGTGCCAGCAGCCAAGGGGACGGGACTTACAATGAGCAGTTCTTC	CASSQGDGTYNEQFF
TRBD2	-	TRBV13	TRBJ2-3	TGTGCCAGCAGCATCCTAGCGGGGCCGAACACAGATACGCAGTATTTT	CASSILAGPNTDTQYF
TRBD1	-	TRBV10-3	TRBJ1-5	TGTGCCATCAGTGAGTCAATCCCGGGACAGGGGGCTCAAAATCAGCCCCAGCATTTT	CAISESIPGQGAQNQPQHF
-	-	TRBV27	TRBJ2-7	TGTGCCAGCAGTTTAGGGGCGTCCTACGAGCAGTACTTC	CASSLGASYEQYF
TRBD2	-	TRBV9	TRBJ2-1	TGTGCCAGCAGCACTAAACTAGCGGGAGGTTGGAATGAGCAGTTCTTC	CASSTKLAGGWNEQFF
TRBD2	-	TRBV6-5	TRBJ2-7	TGTGCCAGCAGTTACTATGGCCGGGAGGGTGAGGGCGAGCAGTACTTC	CASSYYGREGEGEQYF
-	-	TRBV29-1	TRBJ1-1	TGCAGCGTGAGGGTAGACACTGAAGCTTTCTTT	CSVRVDTEAFF
TRBD1	-	TRBV28	TRBJ2-5	TGTGCCAGCAGTTTCCGACAGGGGAGAAGAGAGACCCAGTACTTC	CASSFRQGRRETQYF
TRBD1	-	TRBV5-1	TRBJ1-1	TGCGCCAGCACCGGGACAGGGAAGGAGAACACTGAAGCTTTCTTT	CASTGTGKENTEAFF
-	-	TRBV29-1	TRBJ2-5	TGCAGCGTTGATGGGCTTTGGCAGGCCAACCAAGAGACCCAGTACTTC	CSVDGLWQANQETQYF
-	-	TRBV4-2	TRBJ2-3	TGTGCCAGCAGCCAGCATGTGGAGGATACGCAGTATTTT	CASSQHVEDTQYF
-	-	TRBV28	TRBJ1-1	TGTGCCAGCAGTTTTCCGGGCAGGAGGTCGGCTGAAGCTTTCTTT	CASSFPGRRSAEAFF
TRBD1	-	TRBV29-1	TRBJ1-1	TGCAGCGTTGTCGAGGGGGCGGCTGAATGGGAAGCTTTCTTT	CSVVEGAAEWEAFF
-	-	TRBV24-1	TRBJ2-6	TGTGCCACCAGTGATACCTCGACAGGTGGCGTCCTGACTTTC	CATSDTSTGGVLTF